The 23 T cell receptor beta chains below all came from one sample that was sequenced in a study of blood T cell repertoires in COVID-19 (dated by TCRdb to the early 2020s). Receptor amplification or capture employed the immunoSEQ multiplex PCR assay. The table was pulled from immuneACCESS by TCRdb, which kept in-frame rearrangements only. Such tables lose some clones; where checked, under half of the loss comes from unresolved V genes, and the rest has no known cause. The sample has around 130,000 clones on record, under 85% of them singletons. The ten largest account for approximately 20% of the sample. Sequencing used PBMCs or T cells enriched from blood (not recorded which). Receptor source: a man aged 25-40 years who had recovered from COVID-19.

This clone has a handful of counts. CDR3 protein: CASSPRLGGVADTQYF. The CDR3 DNA reads TGTGCCAGCAGCCCCCGTTTGGGCGGGGTAGCAGATACGCAGTATTTT. The chain combines TRBV11-2 with TRBJ2-3, with a weak D call TRBD2 (6 bases). Trimming cost V 5 bases and J 4 bases, with 19 bases left between them. The length of the CDR3 is 16 residues. Germline-derived CDR1 and CDR2 are SGHAT and FQNNGV.

The V gene is TRBV19, the J gene TRBJ1-1; TRBD1 is a possible D gene (6 bases). The CDR3 has 15 residues. Between the trimmed V and J ends, which lost 3 bases and 0 bases, there was a span of 11 bases. Germline V lookup: CDR1 LNHDA, CDR2 SQIVND (reference sequence). This chain's CDR3 is CASSILAGVNTEAFF. The CDR3 DNA sequence: TGTGCCAGTAGTATCTTGGCAGGGGTGAACACTGAAGCTTTCTTT.

V gene TRBV9 combines with J gene TRBJ1-3; TRBD1 might be the D (5 bases). The CDR3 contains 15 residues. The germline V and J ends were trimmed by 3 bases and 4 bases, with 14 bases remaining between them. Germline CDR1 and CDR2: SGDLS and YYNGEE. CDR3 nucleotides: TGTGCCAGCAGCGCCGTGCCGGGGGTAGGAAACACCATATATTTT. The encoded protein is CASSAVPGVGNTIYF.

The CDR3 DNA follows: TGCGCCAGCAGAGGCCCCCAGGAAGAGCAGTACTTC. It codes for CASRGPQEEQYF. J is TRBJ2-7 and V is TRBV5-1; the D is unclear. Germline V gene data show CDR1 as SGHRS and CDR2 as YFSETQ. V lost 5 bases, J lost 7 bases, and 13 bases lay in between. The length of the CDR3 is 12 residues.

The gene calls are TRBV6-1 and TRBJ2-7; D unclear. The V gene lost 0 bases and the J gene lost 2 bases, with 8 bases spanning the gap. This CDR3 spans 14 amino acids. The germline V gene has CDR1 MNHNS and CDR2 SASEGT. In nucleotides, the CDR3 is TGTGCCAGCAGTGAAGCGCGGCGAACCTACGAGCAGTACTTC. Translated, it gives CASSEARRTYEQYF.

The chain employs TRBV7-3 and TRBJ2-1, with 10 bases aligning to TRBD2. There are 20 residues in the CDR3. The J segment lost 0 bases and the V segment lost 4 bases, leaving 15 bases of the junction unmatched. Germline V CDR1 and CDR2: SGHTA, FQGTGA. CDR3 sequence reads: CASSSGFGTSVGSSYNEQFF. Written as DNA, the CDR3 is TGTGCCAGCAGCTCCGGATTCGGGACTAGCGTAGGGAGCTCCTACAATGAGCAGTTCTTC.

The chain employs TRBV2 and TRBJ2-7; TRBD2 aligns across 7 bases. The ends lost 6 bases at V and 7 bases at J; junction bases unmatched: 6. CDR1 SNHLY and CDR2 FYNNEI come from the germline V gene. This CDR3 has 12 amino acids. In DNA form, the CDR3 reads TGTGCCAGCAGAGCGGGGCCCGGAGAGCAGTACTTC. It is translated as CASRAGPGEQYF. The full variable domain, with the rest looked up from reference TRBV2 and TRBJ2-7, is EPEVTQTPSHQVTQMGQEVILRCVPISNHLYFYWYRQILGQKVEFLVSFYNNEISEKSEIFDDQFSVERPDGSNFTLKIRSTKLEDSAMYFCASRAGPGEQYFGPGTRLTVT.

To note about this clone: Other DNA sequences in the sample encode the same CDR3. The rearrangement joins TRBV7-9 to TRBJ2-1; D might be TRBD1 (6 bases). Per the germline V gene, CDR1 is SEHNR and CDR2 is FQNEAQ (reference sequence). Trimming shortened V by 5 bases and J by 7 bases, and 12 bases separated the two germline ends. The length of the CDR3 is 13 residues. CDR3 in DNA: TGTGCCAGCAGCACAAGGGGGTTAAATGAGCAGTTCTTC. It encodes CASSTRGLNEQFF.

The J gene is TRBJ2-2, the V gene TRBV19; 9 bases align to TRBD1. The CDR3 has 14 amino acids. The junction had 5 bases not matched to a gene; V was cut back by 6 bases and J by 6 bases. CDR1 and CDR2 (germline): LNHDA, SQIVND (reference sequence). The CDR3 nucleotides are TGTGCCAGTAGAGGGACAGGGCTGTCCGGGGAGCTGTTTTTT. Translating gives CASRGTGLSGELFF.

This clone has a single count. The genes are TRBV5-1 and TRBJ1-4; tentative D call: TRBD1 (6 bases). With 4 bases removed from V and 7 bases from J, the gap between germline ends came to 11 bases. Germline V gene sequence: CDR1 SGHRS, CDR2 YFSETQ. The CDR3 is made up of 13 amino acids. Written as DNA, the CDR3 is TGCGCCAGCAGCCGGGAGGGGGTTGAAAAACTGTTTTTT. Amino acid sequence: CASSREGVEKLFF.

The V and J genes are TRBV6-1 and TRBJ1-1, with 7 bases identical to TRBD1. Per the germline V gene, CDR1 is MNHNS and CDR2 is SASEGT. The CDR3 contains 11 residues. Trimming took 1 base from V and 11 from J; bases not matched to a gene: 1. CDR3 region: CASSEDRGAFF. The CDR3 DNA sequence: TGTGCCAGCAGTGAAGACAGGGGTGCTTTCTTT.

The rearrangement links TRBV7-9 to TRBJ2-3; TRBD2 agrees at 11 bases. The CDR3 is 16 residues long. Germline V CDR1 and CDR2: SEHNR, FQNEAQ (reference sequence). V gave up 3 bases and J gave up 6 bases; unmatched junction bases: 8. CDR3 loop: CASSFFGLAGGDTQYF. In nucleotides, the CDR3 is TGTGCCAGCAGCTTTTTTGGGCTAGCGGGAGGTGATACGCAGTATTTT.

The chain recombines TRBV27 with TRBJ2-3; D is undetermined. The V gene's germline CDR1 is MNHEY and CDR2 SMNVEV (reference sequence). Trimming shortened V by 5 bases and J by 0 bases, and 15 bases separated the two germline ends. This CDR3 has 16 amino acids. CDR3 amino acids: CASSLTHSYSTDTQYF. CDR3 DNA sequence: TGTGCCAGCAGTCTTACCCACAGCTATAGCACAGATACGCAGTATTTT.

The chain employs TRBV10-3 and TRBJ2-1; 11 positions match TRBD2. Trimming took 6 bases from V and 3 from J; bases not matched to a gene: 7. Germline V CDR1 and CDR2: ENHRY, SYGVKD. The CDR3 is made up of 16 amino acids. The CDR3: CAIRDPSGRNYNEQFF. The CDR3, as DNA: TGTGCCATCAGGGACCCTAGCGGGAGGAACTACAATGAGCAGTTCTTC.

V and J are TRBV9 and TRBJ2-7; D perhaps matches TRBD2 (5 bases). The CDR3 covers 15 residues. Trimming removed 0 bases from V and 3 bases from J, with 13 bases in between. Germline V CDR1 and CDR2: SGDLS, YYNGEE. CDR3 region: CASSVDSLGNYEQYF. The CDR3 nucleotides read TGTGCCAGCAGCGTAGATAGCCTCGGGAACTACGAGCAGTACTTC.

The chain is built from TRBV7-3 and TRBJ1-1; the D is unclear. The length of the CDR3 is 13 residues. With 2 bases removed from V and 1 base from J, the gap between germline ends came to 5 bases. CDR1 is SGHTA, CDR2 FQGTGA, per germline. The CDR3: CASSLAGNTEAFF. Here the CDR3 DNA reads TGTGCCAGCAGCTTAGCGGGGAACACTGAAGCTTTCTTT.

This clone has just a few counts. This chain links TRBV19 with TRBJ2-5; 12 bases align to TRBD2. Germline loops: CDR1 LNHDA, CDR2 SQIVND (reference sequence). After removal of 4 bases from V and 5 bases from J, the junction contained 8 bases not matched to a gene. The CDR3 spans 16 residues. As DNA, the CDR3 is TGTGCCAGTAGTAGTGGACTAGCGGGGACTTTGGAGACCCAGTACTTC. Protein: CASSSGLAGTLETQYF.

The chain couples TRBV11-2 to TRBJ1-6; no definite D call. Trimming stripped 0 bases from V and 0 bases from J, with 9 bases between. This CDR3 is built from 17 residues. CDR1 is SGHAT, CDR2 FQNNGV, per germline. DNA of the CDR3: TGTGCCAGCAGCTTAGATGGACTGAGCTCCTATAATTCACCCCTCCACTTT. Translated: CASSLDGLSSYNSPLHF.

V gene TRBV7-9 combines with J gene TRBJ2-1; 8 bases match TRBD1. This CDR3 has 15 residues. V lost 4 bases to trimming and J lost 2 bases; unmatched junction nucleotides: 4. CDR1 and CDR2 from the germline V gene are SEHNR and FQNEAQ (reference sequence). This chain's CDR3 is CASSSTGVAYNEQFF. CDR3 DNA: TGTGCCAGCAGCTCGACAGGGGTAGCCTACAATGAGCAGTTCTTC.

The chain has TRBV7-9 and TRBJ2-7; possibly TRBD1 for D (6 bases). Germline assignment: CDR1 SEHNR and CDR2 FQNEAQ (reference sequence). Trimming cost V 6 bases and J 12 bases, with 15 bases left between them. The CDR3 is 11 amino acids. This CDR3 is CASSFRDMRYF. The CDR3 nucleotides read TGTGCCAGCAGTTTCCGGGACATGAGGTACTTC.

The chain combines TRBV5-1 with TRBJ1-2, with 11 bases identical to TRBD1. Germline V gives CDR1 SGHRS, CDR2 YFSETQ. This CDR3 is 14 amino acids long. The junction had 4 bases not matched to a gene; V was cut back by 3 bases and J by 6 bases. CDR3 DNA: TGCGCCAGCAGCTCGGGACAGGGGGTTAATGGCTACACCTTC. This codes for CASSSGQGVNGYTF.

This rearrangement joins TRBV11-2 to TRBJ2-5; D ambiguous. Germline loops: CDR1 SGHAT, CDR2 FQNNGV. Trimming cost V 1 base and J 0 bases, with 6 bases left between them. This CDR3 comprises 14 residues. This CDR3 is CASSLGHYQETQYF. The DNA for the CDR3 is TGTGCCAGCAGCTTAGGACATTACCAAGAGACCCAGTACTTC.

This CDR3 reads CASSPPALETQYF. CDR3 DNA: TGTGCCAGCTCACCACCGGCTCTCGAGACCCAGTACTTC. The chain carries TRBV18 and TRBJ2-5, with D unresolved. Trimming shortened V by 0 bases and J by 5 bases, and 7 bases separated the two germline ends. The germline CDR1 and CDR2 sequences are KGHSH and LQKENI. CDR3 length: 13 amino acids.